This T cell receptor (beta chain) came from a study of technical replicates of blood from a handful of donors. In germline, CDR1 is SGHRS, CDR2 YFSETQ. The V gene end was trimmed by 7 bases and the J gene end by 4 bases; junction bases not matched to a gene: 5. CDR3 length equals 14 residues. Repertoires were generated with immunoSEQ multiplex PCR, while TCRdb's copy carries only in-frame clones and drops some. The repertoire holds over 90,000 clones, about 95% seen once, with just over 0.2% in the top ten. The source material was T cells isolated from PBMCs. The rearrangement links TRBV5-1 to TRBJ2-6, with 7 nucleotides matching TRBD1. The origin of this receptor is a human donor in good health. The CDR3 reads CASLTGAGANVLTF. CDR3 DNA sequence: TGCGCCAGCTTAACAGGGGCCGGGGCCAACGTCCTGACTTTC.